The T cell receptor beta chain under discussion was sequenced for a study of blood T cell repertoires in COVID-19. Study-level information: Material from acute and convalescent COVID-19 was sourced from the United States, Italy and Spain.

In germline, CDR1 is SGHKS, CDR2 YYEKEE (reference sequence). The CDR3 is 13 amino acids. The V and J ends lost 7 bases and 1 base respectively, with 11 bases between them. Sequenced by immunoSEQ multiplex PCR; TCRdb stores in-frame clones only, minus some. The sample has about 360,000 clones, around 88% seen once; the top ten hold around 7.5%. This chain links TRBV5-5 with TRBJ1-2; no firm D call. Specimen: peripheral blood. The origin of this receptor is a woman in her sixties or seventies with COVID-19, enrolled during active disease. CDR3 region: CASGSRLNYGYTF. CDR3 in DNA: TGTGCCAGCGGGTCTAGGCTTAACTATGGCTACACCTTC.